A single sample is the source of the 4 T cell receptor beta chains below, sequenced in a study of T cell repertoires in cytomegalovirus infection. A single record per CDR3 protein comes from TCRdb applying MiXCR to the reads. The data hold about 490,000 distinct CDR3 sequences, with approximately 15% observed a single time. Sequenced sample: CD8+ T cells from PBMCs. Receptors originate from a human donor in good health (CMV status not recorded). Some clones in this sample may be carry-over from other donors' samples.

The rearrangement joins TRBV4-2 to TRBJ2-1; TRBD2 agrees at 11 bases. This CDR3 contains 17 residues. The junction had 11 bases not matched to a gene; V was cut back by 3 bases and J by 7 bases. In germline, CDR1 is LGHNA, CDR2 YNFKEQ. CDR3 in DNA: TGTGCCAGCAGCCAGGAGGCTAGCGGGAGGTTCAGTAATGAGCAGTTCTTC. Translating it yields CASSQEASGRFSNEQFF.

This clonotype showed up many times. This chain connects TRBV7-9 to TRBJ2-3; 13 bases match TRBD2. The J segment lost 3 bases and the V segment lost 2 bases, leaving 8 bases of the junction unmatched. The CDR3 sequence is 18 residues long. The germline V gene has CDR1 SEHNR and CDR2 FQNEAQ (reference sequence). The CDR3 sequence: CASSLKRTSGRGTDTQYF. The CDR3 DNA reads TGTGCCAGCAGCTTAAAGAGGACTAGCGGGAGAGGAACAGATACGCAGTATTTT.

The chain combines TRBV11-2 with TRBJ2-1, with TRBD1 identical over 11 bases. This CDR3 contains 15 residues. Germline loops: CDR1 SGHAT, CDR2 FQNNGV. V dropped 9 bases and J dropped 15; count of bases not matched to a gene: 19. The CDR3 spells CARSDRDRGLDETFF. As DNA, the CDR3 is TGTGCCAGAAGCGATAGGGACAGGGGGTTAGATGAGACGTTCTTC.

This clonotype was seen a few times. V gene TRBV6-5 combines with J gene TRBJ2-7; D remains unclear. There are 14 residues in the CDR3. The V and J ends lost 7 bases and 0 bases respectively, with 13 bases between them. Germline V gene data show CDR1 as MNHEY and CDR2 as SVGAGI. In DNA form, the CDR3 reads TGTGCCAGCACCCCCCGTGGGGTCTCCTACGAGCAGTACTTC. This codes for CASTPRGVSYEQYF.